These T cell receptor beta chains were read from a single sample in a study of blood T cell repertoires in COVID-19. Clones were read by immunoSEQ multiplex PCR, and TCRdb kept only the in-frame ones, dropping some. The table has 200,000 to 250,000 clones, more than 85% seen once. Input material: peripheral blood. The origin of the receptors is a man in his sixties with acute or convalescent COVID-19. The CDR3 runs from the conserved cysteine through the conserved F or W. The D gene is left open where the match is weak. Clone size appears in some rows only: once, few, many, or a class for an expanded clone.

j_call,clone_size,v_call,d_call,cdr3_aa,cdr3_nt
TRBJ1-5,NA,TRBV19,TRBD1,CASSIGQGFYSNQPQHF,TGTGCCAGTAGTATAGGACAGGGCTTCTATAGCAATCAGCCCCAGCATTTT
TRBJ1-2,NA,TRBV30,NA,CAWRATASSIYGYTF,TGTGCCTGGAGAGCGACAGCCTCGAGCATCTATGGCTACACCTTC
TRBJ1-2,NA,TRBV7-3,NA,CASSLTAGYGYTF,TGTGCCAGCAGCTTAACAGCGGGCTATGGCTACACCTTC
TRBJ1-5,few,TRBV6-1,NA,CASSEEGQVRQPQHF,TGTGCCAGCAGTGAAGAGGGGCAGGTTCGGCAGCCCCAGCATTTT
TRBJ2-6,NA,TRBV7-9,NA,CASSRDRLSGANVLTF,TGTGCCAGCAGCAGAGACAGGCTCTCTGGGGCCAACGTCCTGACTTTC
TRBJ1-3,NA,TRBV11-3,TRBD1,CASSLTGNAGNTIYF,TGTGCCAGCAGCTTGACAGGGAACGCTGGAAACACCATATATTTT
TRBJ1-6,NA,TRBV19,TRBD1,CASSSGDSLNSPLHF,TGTGCCAGTAGTTCCGGGGACAGTCTCAATTCACCCCTCCACTTT
TRBJ2-7,NA,TRBV10-3,TRBD1,CAISSSRDRGRDEQYF,TGTGCCATCAGTAGCTCCCGGGACAGGGGGCGAGACGAGCAGTACTTC
TRBJ2-7,once,TRBV4-1,NA,CASSQAPGSPKQYF,TGCGCCAGCAGCCAAGCCCCAGGCTCCCCTAAGCAGTACTTC
TRBJ2-5,NA,TRBV7-2,TRBD2,CASSSGGEETQYF,TGTGCCAGCAGCAGCGGGGGGGAAGAGACCCAGTACTTC
TRBJ1-1,NA,TRBV20-1,NA,CSAPGTEAFF,TGCAGTGCTCCGGGCACTGAAGCTTTCTTT
TRBJ2-5,once,TRBV18,TRBD1,CASSRDSQETQYF,TGTGCCAGCTCAAGGGACAGCCAAGAGACCCAGTACTTC
TRBJ2-1,NA,TRBV7-2,TRBD2,CASSLGVLAGGQYNEQFF,TGTGCCAGCAGCTTAGGGGTACTAGCGGGGGGGCAGTACAATGAGCAGTTCTTC